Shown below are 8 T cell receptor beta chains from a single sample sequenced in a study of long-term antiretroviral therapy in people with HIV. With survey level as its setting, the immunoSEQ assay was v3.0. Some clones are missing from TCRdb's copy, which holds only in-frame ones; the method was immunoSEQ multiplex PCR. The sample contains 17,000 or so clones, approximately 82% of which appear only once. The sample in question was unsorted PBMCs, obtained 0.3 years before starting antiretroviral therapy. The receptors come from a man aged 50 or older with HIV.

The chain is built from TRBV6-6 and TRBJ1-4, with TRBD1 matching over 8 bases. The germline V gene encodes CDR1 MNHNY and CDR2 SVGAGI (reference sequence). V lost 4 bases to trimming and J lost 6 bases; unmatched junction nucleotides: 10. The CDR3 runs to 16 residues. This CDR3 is CASSSSWTGKDEKLFF. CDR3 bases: TGTGCCAGCAGTTCCTCCTGGACAGGGAAAGATGAAAAACTGTTTTTT.

The CDR3, as DNA: TGTGCCAGCAGTGACTCAGGAAGCGTGAACAACAATGAGCAGTTCTTC. This encodes CASSDSGSVNNNEQFF. The chain combines TRBV6-4 with TRBJ2-1; no clear D. The CDR3 loop spans 16 amino acids. Deletions cut 0 bases from V and 5 bases from J, with 14 bases between. Germline loops: CDR1 MRHNA, CDR2 SNTAGT.

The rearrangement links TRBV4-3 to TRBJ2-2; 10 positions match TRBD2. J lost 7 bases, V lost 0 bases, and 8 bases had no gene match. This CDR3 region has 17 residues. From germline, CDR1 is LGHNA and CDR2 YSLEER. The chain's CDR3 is CASSQDWVAGGFGELFF. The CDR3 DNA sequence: TGCGCCAGCAGCCAAGATTGGGTAGCGGGAGGTTTCGGGGAGCTGTTTTTT.

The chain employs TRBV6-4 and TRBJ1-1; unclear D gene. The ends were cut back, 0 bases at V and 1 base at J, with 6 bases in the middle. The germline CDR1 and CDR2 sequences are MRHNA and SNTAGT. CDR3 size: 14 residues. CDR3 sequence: CASSDSYKNTEAFF. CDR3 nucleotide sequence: TGTGCCAGCAGTGACTCATACAAGAACACTGAAGCTTTCTTT.

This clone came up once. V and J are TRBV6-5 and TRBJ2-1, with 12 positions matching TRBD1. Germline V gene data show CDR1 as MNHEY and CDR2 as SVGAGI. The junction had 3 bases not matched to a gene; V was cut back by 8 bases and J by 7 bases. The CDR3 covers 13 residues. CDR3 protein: CASGTGGKNEQFF. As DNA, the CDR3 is TGTGCCAGCGGGACAGGGGGCAAGAATGAGCAGTTCTTC.

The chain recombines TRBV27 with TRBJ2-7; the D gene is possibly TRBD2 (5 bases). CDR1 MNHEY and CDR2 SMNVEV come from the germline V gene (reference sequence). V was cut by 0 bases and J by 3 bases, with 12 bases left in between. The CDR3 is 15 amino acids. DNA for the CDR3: TGTGCCAGCAGTTTATCGATACAGCGGATCTACGAGCAGTACTTC. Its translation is CASSLSIQRIYEQYF.

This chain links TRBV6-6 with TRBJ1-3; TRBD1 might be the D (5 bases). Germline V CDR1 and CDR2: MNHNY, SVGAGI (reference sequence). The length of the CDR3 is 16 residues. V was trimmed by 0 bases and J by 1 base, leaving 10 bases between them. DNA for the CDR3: TGTGCCAGCAGTTACTCGCAGGGTGGATCTGGAAACACCATATATTTT. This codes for CASSYSQGGSGNTIYF.

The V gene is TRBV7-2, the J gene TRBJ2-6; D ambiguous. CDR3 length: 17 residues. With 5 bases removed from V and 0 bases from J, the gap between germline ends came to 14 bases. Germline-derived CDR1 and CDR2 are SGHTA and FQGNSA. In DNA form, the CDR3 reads TGTGCCAGCAGCCGCCGACCGGTGAGCTCTGGGGCCAACGTCCTGACTTTC. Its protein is CASSRRPVSSGANVLTF. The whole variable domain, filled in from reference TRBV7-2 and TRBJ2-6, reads GAGVSQSPSNKVTEKGKDVELRCDPISGHTALYWYRQSLGQGLEFLIYFQGNSAPDKSGLPSDRFSAERTGGSVSTLTIQRTQQEDSAVYLCASSRRPVSSGANVLTFGAGSRLTVL.